The clone carrying this TCR beta chain has more than one count but fewer than ten. TCRdb itself ran the 5' RACE reads through MiXCR, one entry per CDR3 protein. The sample lists about 320,000 distinct CDR3 sequences, around an eighth occurring once. Germline CDR1 SGHRS, CDR2 YFSETQ. The CDR3 is 15 amino acids. The junction had 8 bases not matched to a gene; V was cut back by 4 bases and J by 10 bases. These data belong to a study of T-cell memory formation after mild COVID-19. The J gene is TRBJ2-1, the V gene TRBV5-1, with 13 bases that match TRBD2. This clonotype originated in a man between 18 and 29 years old who had mild COVID-19 (a few samples of this study predate the infection). Cell type and time point are not known. The sample comprised PBMCs or a T cell subset sorted from them (not recorded which). Written as DNA, the CDR3 is TGCGCCAGCAGCGACACTAGCGGGGGGGCTGAGGAGCAGTTCTTC. Its translation is CASSDTSGGAEEQFF.